One sample yielded the 10 T cell receptor beta chains listed below, sequenced in a study of beta chain features in type 1 diabetes (dated by TCRdb to 2016 to 2019). The library was built by means of the immunoSEQ multiplex PCR assay. The High Capacity cDNA Reverse Transcription Kit was used to reverse transcribe all of the isolated RNA, meaning that expressed TCRB transcripts were what got sequenced. In its TCRdb copy, this immuneACCESS table keeps in-frame sequences only and misses some clones. Where compared with another copy, unresolved V genes explain less than half of these, and the others have no known cause. For this sample there are approximately 150,000 clones; over 8% appear just once. The ten largest clones represent 0.55% to 0.75% of the sample. The sequencing input was central memory CD4+ T cells from blood. The source of these receptors is a woman in her 40s in good health.

This clone came up many times. V is TRBV7-2 and J is TRBJ2-3, with D possibly being TRBD2 (5 bases). Trimming removed 1 base at V and 8 bases at J, with 13 bases between. The length of the CDR3 is 14 residues. Per germline, CDR1 SGHTA and CDR2 FQGNSA. The DNA of the CDR3 is TGTGCCAGCAGCTTAGGCTTTTCGGCGGGTACGCAGTATTTT. Translating it yields CASSLGFSAGTQYF.

There are a few counts of this clone. The chain employs TRBV7-9 and TRBJ1-1; a possible D gene is TRBD1 (6 bases). V was cut by 5 bases and J by 1 base, with 17 bases left in between. The CDR3 runs 16 residues. Germline CDR1 and CDR2: SEHNR and FQNEAQ (reference sequence). CDR3 coding DNA: TGTGCCAGCAGCCCCCCACAGGGTATATCGAACACTGAAGCTTTCTTT. It yields the protein CASSPPQGISNTEAFF.

This clone was observed a handful of times. The rearrangement joins TRBV5-1 to TRBJ2-1; TRBD1 matches 8 bases. After removal of 0 bases from V and 8 bases from J, the junction contained 10 bases not matched to a gene. Germline assignment: CDR1 SGHRS and CDR2 YFSETQ. The CDR3 spans 16 residues. CDR3 region: CASSLGWTGTGDEQFF. CDR3 DNA sequence: TGCGCCAGCAGCTTGGGATGGACAGGGACGGGCGATGAGCAGTTCTTC. The variable domain in full, with the rest retrieved from reference TRBV5-1 and TRBJ2-1, is KAGVTQTPRYLIKTRGQQVTLSCSPISGHRSVSWYQQTPGQGLQFLFEYFSETQRNKGNFPGRFSGRQFSNSRSEMNVSTLELGDSALYLCASSLGWTGTGDEQFFGPGTRLTVL.

This clone was seen a handful of times. J is TRBJ1-2 and V is TRBV29-1; 8 nucleotides align to TRBD1. The V gene's germline CDR1 is SQVTM and CDR2 ANQGSEA. There are 12 residues in the CDR3. V lost 6 bases to trimming and J lost 7 bases; unmatched junction nucleotides: 7. CDR3: CSVGPGGSGYTF. The CDR3 nucleotides are TGCAGCGTGGGGCCAGGGGGCTCTGGCTACACCTTC.

In this sample, this clone turned up a few times. The chain joins TRBV2 to TRBJ1-2, with D hard to call. The CDR3 sequence is 13 residues long. V lost 7 bases, J lost 7 bases, and 16 bases lay in between. From germline, CDR1 is SNHLY and CDR2 FYNNEI. The CDR3 reads CASMGERLTGYTF. The CDR3 region has the DNA TGTGCCAGCATGGGAGAGAGGCTGACTGGCTACACCTTC.

This clone has more than one count but fewer than ten. The rearrangement joins TRBV4-2 to TRBJ1-2; D possibly corresponds to TRBD1 (5 bases). The CDR3 is made up of 13 amino acids. The V gene's germline CDR1 is LGHNA and CDR2 YNFKEQ. Trimming removed 6 bases at V and 4 bases at J, with 12 bases between. The CDR3 DNA is TGTGCCAGCAGAGAGCAGGGCAGCTATGGCTACACCTTC. Protein sequence: CASREQGSYGYTF.

This clone was observed a handful of times. The chain uses TRBV5-1 and TRBJ2-1, with D possibly TRBD1 on 6 matching bases. The CDR3 is 15 residues long. Trimming shortened V by 0 bases and J by 4 bases, and 11 bases separated the two germline ends. Germline V gene data show CDR1 as SGHRS and CDR2 as YFSETQ. The CDR3: CASSLDGGLYNEQFF. In DNA form, the CDR3 reads TGCGCCAGCAGCTTGGATGGGGGCCTATACAATGAGCAGTTCTTC.

The chain recombines TRBV5-1 with TRBJ2-1; 9 bases match TRBD2. The CDR3 is 15 amino acids. J was trimmed by 1 base and V by 5 bases; bases with no gene match: 4. The V gene's germline CDR1 is SGHRS and CDR2 YFSETQ. The CDR3, as DNA: TGCGCCAGCAGTCCCACTAGCGGGTCCTACAATGAGCAGTTCTTC. This codes for CASSPTSGSYNEQFF.

The rearrangement joins TRBV4-3 to TRBJ1-4; 7 positions match TRBD1. CDR3 size: 15 residues. The junction had 2 bases not matched to a gene; V was cut back by 4 bases and J by 0 bases. Per the germline V gene, CDR1 is LGHNA and CDR2 is YSLEER. CDR3 nucleotide sequence: TGCGCCAGCAGCCCCGGACAGGCAACTAATGAAAAACTGTTTTTT. Translating it yields CASSPGQATNEKLFF.

This chain uses TRBV19 with TRBJ1-6, with TRBD1 matching 9 bases. CDR3 size: 15 residues. J gave up 3 bases and V 6 bases, and 3 bases lay outside the gene matches. CDR1 and CDR2 from the germline V gene are LNHDA and SQIVND (reference sequence). The CDR3 loop reads CASSRTGDYNSPLHF. CDR3 coding DNA: TGTGCCAGTAGCCGGACAGGGGACTATAATTCACCCCTCCACTTT. Variable domain in full (rest from reference TRBV19 and TRBJ1-6): DGGITQSPKYLFRKEGQNVTLSCEQNLNHDAMYWYRQDPGQGLRLIYYSQIVNDFQKGDIAEGYSVSREKKESFPLTVTSAQKNPTAFYLCASSRTGDYNSPLHFGNGTRLTVT.